The 27 T cell receptor beta chains below all came from one sample that was sequenced in a study of molecular identifiers for immune sequencing clone quantification. MiXCR was run by TCRdb on the PCR reads, yielding one entry per CDR3 protein. The sample shows some 93,000 distinct CDR3 sequences, approximately 22% of them seen only once. Material for sequencing was naive CD8+ T cells from blood, with Jurkat cell RNA spiked in. Subset specified: FACS-sorted CD8+CD4-CCR7+CD45RA+ naive T cells. Receptors were obtained from a human donor in good health. Some libraries in this study had Jurkat cell RNA spiked in.

This clonotype has ten or more counts. The chain employs TRBV3-1 and TRBJ1-1; 7 bases fit TRBD1. V was clipped by 1 base and J by 6 bases; unmatched bases: 11. The CDR3 loop spans 16 amino acids. CDR1 is LGHDT and CDR2 is YNNKEL in the germline V gene (reference sequence). Here the CDR3 reads CASSQGRQGHIPEAFF. CDR3 in DNA: TGTGCCAGCAGCCAAGGTCGACAGGGTCATATTCCTGAAGCTTTCTTT.

In regard to this clonotype: A read error may explain this, as a much larger clone is one base away. The chain carries TRBV5-8 and TRBJ1-1; maybe TRBD1 (6 bases). The CDR3 extends over 15 amino acids. Per germline, CDR1 SGHTS and CDR2 YDEGEE. CDR3 amino acids: CTSSLVGGFGTEAFF. For the CDR3, the DNA is TGTACCAGCAGCTTGGTTGGGGGCTTTGGCACTGAAGCTTTCTTT.

At least ten counts were recorded for this clonotype. V is TRBV3-1 and J is TRBJ2-3; TRBD1 agrees at 7 bases. The J segment lost 1 base and the V segment lost 2 bases, leaving 9 bases of the junction unmatched. The CDR3 has 17 amino acids. Germline lookup yields CDR1 LGHDT and CDR2 YNNKEL (reference sequence). The DNA for the CDR3 is TGTGCCAGCAGCCAATACCCAGGGGGTGTAGGCACAGATACGCAGTATTTT. Its protein is CASSQYPGGVGTDTQYF.

The sample holds many counts of this clonotype. The chain has TRBV2 and TRBJ2-3; D might be TRBD2 (6 bases). Germline CDR1 reads SNHLY; CDR2 reads FYNNEI. The CDR3 extends over 16 amino acids. The V gene lost 0 bases and the J gene lost 3 bases, with 13 bases spanning the gap. The CDR3 nucleotides are TGTGCCAGCAGTGAAGCGCTTGAACTAGCAACAGATACGCAGTATTTT. Protein: CASSEALELATDTQYF.

With respect to this clonotype: A much larger clonotype is one base distant, so this may be a read error. The rearrangement joins TRBV6-5 to TRBJ1-4; D is uncertain. CDR3 size: 16 residues. V shed 0 bases and J shed 0 bases, with 8 bases lying between them. Germline loops: CDR1 MNHEY, CDR2 SVGAGI. CDR3: CASSYSTPPTNEKLFF. CDR3 bases: TGTGCCAGCAGTTACTCCACACCACCAACTAATGAAAAACTGTTTTTT.

This clonotype was seen a single time. A read error may explain this, as a much larger clone is one base away. The rearrangement links TRBV7-9 to TRBJ2-3; D unresolved. In germline, CDR1 is SEHNR, CDR2 FQNEAQ (reference sequence). Between the trimmed V and J ends, which lost 1 base and 1 base, there was a span of 6 bases. The CDR3 totals 14 residues. The CDR3 here is CASSLVRCTDTQYF. DNA of the CDR3: TGTGCCAGCAGCTTAGTTAGGTGCACAGATACGCAGTATTTT. The full variable domain, in which reference TRBV7-9 and TRBJ2-3 provide the parts outside the CDR3, is DTGVSQNPRHKITKRGQNVTFRCDPISEHNRLYWYRQTLGQGPEFLTYFQNEAQLEKSRLLSDRFSAERPKGSFSTLEIQRTEQGDSAMYLCASSLVRCTDTQYFGPGTRLTVL.

As regards this clonotype: This may be a read error: a much more frequent sequence differs by one nucleotide. The CDR3 end shows no conserved phenylalanine or tryptophan, and so a read error is likely. The CDR3: CASSPSPGDIQYL. The CDR3 region has the DNA TGTGCCAGCTCACCAAGCCCCGGTGACATTCAGTACCTC. The chain has TRBV18 and TRBJ2-4; D gene uncertain. Trimming removed 2 bases from V and 8 bases from J, with 10 bases in between. This CDR3 is built from 13 residues. Per the germline V gene, CDR1 is KGHSH and CDR2 is LQKENI.

The sample holds a few counts of this clonotype. This rearrangement joins TRBV4-1 to TRBJ1-1; 8 positions agree with TRBD1. Germline lookup yields CDR1 MGHRA and CDR2 YSYEKL. There are 15 residues in the CDR3. V was pared by 2 bases and J by 3 bases, with 5 bases of the junction left unmatched. The CDR3 protein is CASSQSSTGDTEAFF. CDR3 in DNA: TGCGCCAGCAGCCAAAGCTCGACAGGGGACACTGAAGCTTTCTTT.

This clonotype has a count of ten or more. This chain joins TRBV14 and TRBJ2-5; D may be TRBD1 (6 bases). Germline V CDR1 and CDR2: SGHDN, FVKESK. Deletions cut 0 bases from V and 5 bases from J, with 25 bases between. The CDR3 contains 19 residues. CDR3 sequence reads: CASSQDAHRQGLMKETQYF. For the CDR3, the DNA is TGTGCCAGCAGCCAAGATGCCCATCGGCAGGGGTTAATGAAGGAGACCCAGTACTTC.

At least ten counts were recorded for this clonotype. The chain's CDR3 is CASSATGVPYEQYF. DNA for the CDR3: TGTGCCAGCAGCGCAACAGGGGTCCCCTACGAGCAGTACTTC. This sequence joins TRBV21-1 and TRBJ2-7; the table gives TRBD1 as D, unverified against the DNA. TRBV21-1 is labeled a pseudogene. The CDR3 is 14 amino acids.

At least ten counts were recorded for this clonotype. The chain combines TRBV19 with TRBJ2-7, with 11 nucleotides matching TRBD1. From germline, CDR1 is LNHDA and CDR2 SQIVND (reference sequence). The CDR3 is 13 residues long. Germline trimming cut 8 bases from V and 2 bases from J; bases unmatched to any gene: 2. The CDR3 loop reads CASGDRGTYEQYF. The CDR3 bases are TGTGCCAGTGGGGACAGGGGGACCTACGAGCAGTACTTC.

This clonotype was counted a few times. A much larger clone lies one base from this, so it may be a read error. The chain couples TRBV5-1 to TRBJ2-5; D is undetermined. Germline V CDR1 and CDR2: SGHRS, YFSETQ. This CDR3 is built from 13 residues. Between the trimmed V and J ends, which lost 7 bases and 5 bases, there was a span of 15 bases. The CDR3 loop is CASGPLNEETQYF. The CDR3 DNA reads TGCGCCAGCGGACCCCTTAATGAGGAGACCCAGTACTTC.

This clonotype was counted many times. The chain is built from TRBV5-1 and TRBJ1-1; 8 nucleotides match TRBD1. Germline trimming cut 4 bases from V and 1 base from J; bases unmatched to any gene: 6. The CDR3 runs 15 residues. CDR1 is SGHRS and CDR2 is YFSETQ in the germline V gene. The CDR3 bases are TGCGCCAGCAGCGGAGGGACAGGCGAGAACACTGAAGCTTTCTTT. Translating gives CASSGGTGENTEAFF.

This clonotype appeared many times. This rearrangement joins TRBV12-3 or TRBV12-4 to TRBJ2-3, with TRBD2 matching over 9 bases. V dropped 1 base and J dropped 2; count of bases not matched to a gene: 13. This CDR3 is built from 19 residues. The CDR3: CASSLELAGPLHNTDTQYF. CDR3 coding DNA: TGTGCCAGCAGTTTAGAGCTAGCGGGACCCCTGCACAACACAGATACGCAGTATTTT.

The table lists this clonotype with a count of one. The gene calls are TRBV29-1 and TRBJ1-2; TRBD1 agrees at 10 bases. Trimming took 7 bases from V and 3 from J; bases not matched to a gene: 11. Looked up from germline, CDR1 is SQVTM and CDR2 is ANQGSEA. This CDR3 has 15 residues. The CDR3 bases are TGCAGCGCTCGGAAAGGACAGGGGGAATACTATGGCTACACCTTC. It specifies CSARKGQGEYYGYTF.

This clonotype was counted between two and nine times. The conserved final phenylalanine or tryptophan is absent from the CDR3, which likely points to a read error. The chain is built from TRBV12-3 or TRBV12-4 and TRBJ1-2; D is perhaps TRBD1 (6 bases). This CDR3 spans 13 amino acids. The V gene lost 6 bases and the J gene lost 2 bases, with 10 bases spanning the gap. CDR3 protein: CASSHGTNYGYTY. The CDR3 DNA reads TGTGCCAGCAGCCATGGGACAAACTATGGCTACACCTAC.

The rearrangement uses TRBV13 and TRBJ1-2; TRBD1 aligns across 11 bases. Per the germline V gene, CDR1 is PRHDT and CDR2 is FYEKMQ (reference sequence). This CDR3 has 15 residues. V lost 4 bases and J lost 2; bases outside the gene matches: 3. The CDR3 nucleotides are TGTGCCAGCAGCTGGGGGACAGGGGGGAACTATGGCTACACCTTC. Translation gives CASSWGTGGNYGYTF.

As regards this clonotype: This may arise from a read error, as a much more abundant clone is one base away. J is TRBJ2-5 and V is TRBV7-2; 10 bases line up with TRBD1. The length of the CDR3 is 15 residues. Germline assignment: CDR1 SGHTA and CDR2 FQGNSA. Unmatched junction bases numbered 11, after V lost 6 bases and J lost 7 bases. CDR3 coding DNA: TGTGCCAGCAGAGGGACAGGGGTCGGATACGGGACCCAGTACTTC. It codes for CASRGTGVGYGTQYF.

This clonotype was recorded many times. The rearrangement links TRBV13 to TRBJ1-4, with 9 bases identical to TRBD1. V was clipped by 5 bases and J by 6 bases; unmatched bases: 7. The CDR3 extends over 15 amino acids. Germline V gives CDR1 PRHDT, CDR2 FYEKMQ (reference sequence). Written as DNA, the CDR3 is TGTGCCAGCAGCCCCCCGGGACAGGGTTATGAAAAACTGTTTTTT. It is translated as CASSPPGQGYEKLFF.

This clonotype was counted ten times or more. CDR3 sequence: CASSRGTGELFF. In DNA form, the CDR3 reads TGTGCCAGCAGCAGGGGTACCGGGGAGCTGTTTTTT. The V call is TRBV6-2 or TRBV6-3, the J call TRBJ2-2, with TRBD1 as a possible D gene (6 bases). Trimming removed 6 bases at V and 5 bases at J, with 7 bases between. This CDR3 contains 12 residues. Germline lookup yields CDR1 MNHEY and CDR2 SVGEGT.

This clonotype was observed at least ten times. V usage is TRBV29-1 and J usage is TRBJ2-5; 9 nucleotides agree with TRBD1. This CDR3 region has 13 residues. CDR1 and CDR2 (germline): SQVTM, ANQGSEA. The ends lost 6 bases at V and 5 bases at J; junction bases unmatched: 7. This CDR3 is CSVTGTGKETQYF. The DNA of the CDR3 is TGCAGCGTGACCGGGACAGGGAAGGAGACCCAGTACTTC.

This clonotype was seen repeatedly, ten times or more. This chain uses TRBV7-6 with TRBJ1-1; D might be TRBD1 (6 bases). This CDR3 region has 13 residues. Germline CDR1 is SGHVS and CDR2 is FNYEAQ. Between the trimmed V and J ends, which lost 8 bases and 4 bases, there was a span of 14 bases. The CDR3, as DNA: TGTGCCAGCGCCAGGGGTTGGGGCACTGAAGCTTTCTTT. Translation gives CASARGWGTEAFF.

Remarks on this clonotype: A much larger clone lies a single base off, so this may be a read error. V and J are TRBV5-6 and TRBJ1-3, with a possible D match to TRBD1 (5 bases). The CDR3 contains 14 residues. CDR1 is SGHDT, CDR2 YYEEEE, per germline. The DNA of the CDR3 is TGTGCCAGCGGCTTGGGGGAATCCGGAAACACCATATATTTT. Amino acids: CASGLGESGNTIYF.

The genes are TRBV7-2 and TRBJ2-3, with TRBD2 identical over 11 bases. Germline lookup yields CDR1 SGHTA and CDR2 FQGNSA. This CDR3 is built from 15 residues. V shed 3 bases and J 2 bases; nucleotides not matched to a gene: 1. CDR3 in amino acids: CASSFSGRDTDTQYF. The CDR3 DNA follows: TGTGCCAGCAGCTTTAGCGGGAGGGACACAGATACGCAGTATTTT.

Comment on this clonotype: This may stem from a read error, because a much larger clone lies one nucleotide away. This chain uses TRBV7-3 with TRBJ2-7, with D uncertain. The CDR3 extends over 15 amino acids. CDR1 and CDR2 (germline): SGHTA, FQGTGA. Trimming took 2 bases from V and 7 from J, leaving 18 bases between them. The CDR3 DNA sequence: TGTGCCAGCAGCTTACTCACGGCAGAGAATAAGGAGCAGTACTTC. This translates into CASSLLTAENKEQYF.

This clonotype was observed a single time. V usage is TRBV5-1 and J usage is TRBJ2-2; D call uncertain. CDR3 length equals 15 residues. Germline V gene lookup returns CDR1 SGHRS and CDR2 YFSETQ. The V gene lost 0 bases and the J gene lost 4 bases, with 10 bases spanning the gap. The chain's CDR3 is CASSLVTETTGELFF. The CDR3 nucleotides are TGCGCCAGCAGCTTGGTCACAGAGACCACCGGGGAGCTGTTTTTT.

The genes are TRBV6-2 or TRBV6-3 and TRBJ2-1; D might be TRBD1 or TRBD2, each matching 5 bases. The CDR3 is made up of 14 amino acids. Looked up from germline, CDR1 is MNHEY and CDR2 is SVGEGT. V gave up 4 bases and J gave up 7 bases, with 14 bases separating them. The CDR3 DNA is TGTGCCAGCAGTTGCTCGACTTGGGGGAATGAGCAGTTCTTC. Translating it yields CASSCSTWGNEQFF.